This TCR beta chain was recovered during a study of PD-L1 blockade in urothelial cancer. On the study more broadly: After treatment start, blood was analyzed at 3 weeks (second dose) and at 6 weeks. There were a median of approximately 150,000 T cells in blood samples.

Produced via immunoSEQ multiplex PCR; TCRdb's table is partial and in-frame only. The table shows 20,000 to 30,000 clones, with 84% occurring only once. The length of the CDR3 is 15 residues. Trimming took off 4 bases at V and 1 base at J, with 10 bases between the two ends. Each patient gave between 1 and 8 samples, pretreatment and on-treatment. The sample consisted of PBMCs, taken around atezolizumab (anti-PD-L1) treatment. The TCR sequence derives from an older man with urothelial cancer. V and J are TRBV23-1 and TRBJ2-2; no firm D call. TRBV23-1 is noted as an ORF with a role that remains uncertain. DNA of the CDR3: TGCGCCAGCAGTCCTATAACGGTGAACACCGGGGAGCTGTTTTTT. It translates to CASSPITVNTGELFF.